This T cell receptor (beta chain) is from a study of blood T cells in healthy people across ages. The CDR3 length is 16 residues. From germline, CDR1 is MDHEN and CDR2 SYDVKM. Trimming left V 4 bases short and J 4 bases short, with 19 bases between. This clonotype was counted only a few times. With a J-beta primer mix and a sample-barcoded 5' primer, a second PCR ran about 7 to 11 cycles. Each cDNA molecule, via a template-switch adaptor with 12 random nucleotides, was tagged. MiXCR, run by TCRdb on the 5' RACE reads, gives a single entry per CDR3 protein. Among approximately 800,000 distinct CDR3 sequences listed, roughly 24% were seen once. The sample was also reused in another study, on T cells of mothers and their children. Turning to that study: A few healthy Caucasian mothers served as donors, and their six children did as well. Every mother produced more than 8 million TCR beta CDR3 reads, whereas every child provided approximately 3 million. The overlap seen between related mothers and children slightly exceeded that of unrelated pairs, though not significantly.

The clonotype was recovered from a boy aged 5 to 17 in good health. The chain uses TRBV28 and TRBJ1-1; D might be TRBD1 (6 bases). Sequencing was done on a sample of blood. The CDR3 is CASSSLRTQGRTEAFF. The DNA for the CDR3 is TGTGCCAGCAGTTCCCTCCGGACCCAGGGGCGCACTGAAGCTTTCTTT.